The sequence of this T cell receptor beta chain was determined in a study of shared clonotypes between healthy human individuals. On this clone itself: Antigen: not known.

Naive CD8 isolation took CD45RO-negative cells positively selected for CCR7 and excluded terminally differentiated effector memory CD45RA+ cells. The CDR3 spans 17 residues. Per the germline V gene, CDR1 is SQVTM and CDR2 is ANQGSEA. The V gene end was trimmed by 6 bases and the J gene end by 1 base; junction bases not matched to a gene: 15. The method was immunoSEQ multiplex PCR; TCRdb's version includes in-frame clones alone and lacks a portion of them. The data contain hundreds of thousands of clones, roughly 98% of them seen just once; the ten biggest clones take up roughly 0.29%. Study observations and caveats: Estimated richness values were generally larger in naive subsets than in memory subsets.

The receptor was derived from a man under 40 in good health. The sample comprised naive CD8+ T cells sorted from blood. The V gene is TRBV29-1, the J gene TRBJ2-3, with 8 positions matching TRBD2. The CDR3 DNA sequence: TGCAGCGTGGCGGGACTAGAAACGGGCCGCCGCACAGATACGCAGTATTTT. It codes for CSVAGLETGRRTDTQYF.